The rows below give T cell receptor beta chains drawn from one sample of a study of memory CD8 T cells in hepatitis C reinfection. Profiling relied on immunoSEQ multiplex PCR, and the TCRdb table lists in-frame clones only, not all of them. The top ten hold less than 1.2% of the sample, which has approximately 51,000 clones, 89% seen once. The sample comprised naive CD8+ T cells sorted from blood. These receptor sequences come from a man aged 18 to 35 with hepatitis C virus infection. CDR3s include the opening cysteine and the closing phenylalanine or tryptophan. The D gene is left open where the match is weak. The size field is filled for only some rows; it gives once, few, many or a size class.

CDR3aa: CASSLIGGETQYF
CDR3nt: TGTGCCAGCAGTTTGATAGGGGGAGAGACCCAGTACTTC
j_gene: TRBJ2-5
d_gene: .
abundance: .
v_gene: TRBV6-5
len: 13

CDR3aa: CASSQAPGRDGYTF
CDR3nt: TGTGCCAGCAGTCAGGCCCCAGGGCGGGACGGCTACACCTTC
j_gene: TRBJ1-2
d_gene: .
abundance: once
v_gene: TRBV6-1
len: 14

CDR3aa: CASSLDGTANEKLFF
CDR3nt: TGTGCCAGCAGCTTGGATGGGACAGCTAATGAAAAACTGTTTTTT
j_gene: TRBJ1-4
d_gene: TRBD1
abundance: .
v_gene: TRBV5-6
len: 15

CDR3aa: CASSLVSDEKLFF
CDR3nt: TGTGCCAGCAGTTTAGTTTCCGATGAAAAACTGTTTTTT
j_gene: TRBJ1-4
d_gene: .
abundance: .
v_gene: TRBV27
len: 13

CDR3aa: CASSLPSVGSAIYEQYF
CDR3nt: TGTGCCAGCAGTCTACCTTCGGTCGGGTCGGCTATTTACGAGCAGTACTTC
j_gene: TRBJ2-7
d_gene: .
abundance: .
v_gene: TRBV28
len: 17

CDR3aa: CASSLVRGLVYNEQFF
CDR3nt: TGTGCCAGCAGCTTGGTTCGCGGACTAGTCTACAATGAGCAGTTCTTC
j_gene: TRBJ2-1
d_gene: TRBD2
abundance: once
v_gene: TRBV5-4
len: 16

CDR3aa: CASSHQTGVRPDTQYF
CDR3nt: TGTGCCAGCAGTCACCAAACGGGGGTGAGGCCAGATACGCAGTATTTT
j_gene: TRBJ2-3
d_gene: .
abundance: few
v_gene: TRBV27
len: 16

CDR3aa: CASSWGQGFEQFF
CDR3nt: TGCGCCAGCAGCTGGGGACAGGGGTTTGAGCAGTTCTTC
j_gene: TRBJ2-1
d_gene: TRBD1
abundance: .
v_gene: TRBV5-1
len: 13

CDR3aa: CAISGDTSSGNTIYF
CDR3nt: TGTGCCATCAGTGGAGACACGTCCTCTGGAAACACCATATATTTT
j_gene: TRBJ1-3
d_gene: .
abundance: few
v_gene: TRBV10-3
len: 15

CDR3aa: CASSKGTGDGGYTF
CDR3nt: TGTGCCAGCAGCAAGGGGACAGGGGACGGAGGCTACACCTTC
j_gene: TRBJ1-2
d_gene: .
abundance: .
v_gene: TRBV21-1
len: 14

CDR3aa: CASSLSGGGEAFF
CDR3nt: TGTGCCAGCAGCTTATCTGGGGGGGGAGAAGCTTTCTTT
j_gene: TRBJ1-1
d_gene: .
abundance: .
v_gene: TRBV7-2
len: 13

CDR3aa: CASSSRDTYNEQFF
CDR3nt: TGTGCCAGCAGTAGTCGGGACACCTACAATGAGCAGTTCTTC
j_gene: TRBJ2-1
d_gene: .
abundance: .
v_gene: TRBV2
len: 14

CDR3aa: CASSQESAGTQGHNEQFF
CDR3nt: TGTGCCAGCAGCCAAGAAAGTGCCGGGACTCAGGGCCACAATGAGCAGTTCTTC
j_gene: TRBJ2-1
d_gene: .
abundance: once
v_gene: TRBV4-2
len: 18

CDR3aa: CASSVDISNQPQHF
CDR3nt: TGTGCCAGCAGTGTAGATATTAGCAATCAGCCCCAGCATTTT
j_gene: TRBJ1-5
d_gene: .
abundance: few
v_gene: TRBV2
len: 14

CDR3aa: CASSLGKGDYGYTF
CDR3nt: TGTGCCAGCAGCCTTGGTAAGGGAGACTATGGCTACACCTTC
j_gene: TRBJ1-2
d_gene: .
abundance: .
v_gene: TRBV9
len: 14

CDR3aa: CASSISGTGRLDTQYF
CDR3nt: TGTGCCAGCAGTATCTCCGGGACAGGTCGTTTAGATACGCAGTATTTT
j_gene: TRBJ2-3
d_gene: TRBD1
abundance: .
v_gene: TRBV27
len: 16

CDR3aa: CAISLTGIETQYF
CDR3nt: TGTGCCATCAGTTTGACAGGGATAGAGACCCAGTACTTC
j_gene: TRBJ2-5
d_gene: TRBD1
abundance: .
v_gene: TRBV10-3
len: 13